This TCR beta chain was identified in a study of Tregs in tolerant kidney transplant recipients. With regard to this clone: Its antigen is undetermined.

Data came from immunoSEQ multiplex PCR; TCRdb stores just in-frame clones and leaves some out. The table has about 100,000 clones, roughly 90% seen once; the top ten hold around 0.35%. Findings and limits, study-wide: Expanding Tregs on activated donor B cells appeared to best identify donor-specific TCRbeta clones. This study did not directly address biological reproducibility.

The V gene's germline CDR1 is KGHSH and CDR2 LQKENI. The CDR3 is 17 amino acids. V lost 0 bases, J lost 5 bases, and 11 bases stayed unmatched. The sample was CD4+ T cells from blood, taken before the transplant. This chain connects TRBV18 to TRBJ2-3; 7 nucleotides align to TRBD2. This TCR came from a human donor who received a combined kidney and bone marrow transplant. The CDR3 DNA reads TGTGCCAGCTCACCACCGCGGAGCGGGGCGGTAGGAGATACGCAGTATTTT. It is translated as CASSPPRSGAVGDTQYF.